The subject of this entry is one T cell receptor (beta chain). This clone's antigen is unknown. No much larger clone is present one base from it, and per-base qualities are unavailable. The data belong to a study of cytomegalovirus exposure and HLA in healthy donors (dated by TCRdb to 2017 to 2019). General notes on the study: According to a later analysis, one platform produced both the 120 validation repertoires and the approximately 600 repertoires of the first cohort. In addition to the first cohort of 500 to 850 subjects, a separate validation cohort of approximately 130 different subjects was used. The aim of the study was to test whether cataloging public T cell receptors could identify signatures of past pathogen exposure. To predict cytomegalovirus infection status, the study brought together high-throughput TCR immunosequencing, statistical association of individual TCRs with disease status, and machine learning.

The donors were included in the validation cohort of roughly 120 subjects, a group kept apart from the approximately 670-subject first cohort. Points the paper makes about the study in general: The study gave a list of 150 to 200 TCR beta chains associated with cytomegalovirus. Cytomegalovirus status was reported to be diagnosed by the classifier with high specificity and sensitivity in both the original and validation cohorts. It was suggested by the authors that the approach could potentially be generalized to other disease states and immunological phenotypes. The validation cohort had no HLA typing available for a later analysis, so co-occurrence within that cohort was assessed over all 130 or so repertoires. Most TCR sequences were observed very rarely across donors, whereas some public TCRs were present in many individuals. A later analysis found that TCRs clustered in the first cohort also tended to co-occur in the 95 to 150 validation repertoires, with 90% to 95% of cluster scores above 0. A few of the identified cytomegalovirus-associated TCR beta chains were confirmed in vitro to be specific for cytomegalovirus antigens.

The library was produced with the immunoSEQ multiplex PCR assay. The authors processed their data as follows. A statistical classification framework was developed to diagnose cytomegalovirus status using the catalog of TCR beta chain sequences. The source is immuneACCESS, and TCRdb retained only in-frame sequences with V and J called. Part of the clones is not carried over; for the studies checked, unresolved V genes explain less than half of this, and the remainder is unexplained. V, J and clone size reflect that table, while D and trimming were determined from the DNA. Counted in this sample were about 360,000 clones; more than 80% of them appeared once. Of the sample, roughly 0.8% is held by the ten largest clones. The specimen was PBMCs. This sequence originates from a woman aged 18-29 years in good health and CMV-seronegative.

For the CDR3, the sequence is CASKNQGLGTEAFF. The nucleotide sequence reads as follows: TGTGCCAGCAAGAACCAGGGTTTAGGTACTGAAGCTTTCTTT. The V and J segments used are TRBV28 and TRBJ1-1, with a weak D call of TRBD1 (5 bases match). Deletion took 7 bases off V and 5 bases off J, with a span of 17 bases between the germline ends. Spanning cysteine to phenylalanine, the CDR3 consists of 14 amino acids. CDR3 DNA is the only sequence kept; it has 42 bases, read in frame from the first base. CDR1 and CDR2 are read off the germline V gene as MDHEN and SYDVKM.